This T cell receptor beta chain was recovered during a study of vaccination effects on CD4 cells after COVID-19. Across the whole study: Participants were vaccinated with two doses of either the BNT162b2 or mRNA-1273 vaccine. Study-wide findings and caveats: Both infection-induced and vaccine-induced clones contracted markedly at late post-vaccination timepoints.

The protocol was immunoSEQ multiplex PCR, while the TCRdb copy is restricted to in-frame clones and leaves out a portion. The profile shows tens of thousands of clones, roughly 82% of them singletons. ViraFEST assay sequencing came after antigen-specific CD4+ T cells were expanded with viral peptide pools. It was after nine to eleven days of culture that CD4+ T cells were isolated. All vaccine recipients tested negative for nucleocapsid antibodies and had never contracted SARS-CoV-2 infection. The CDR3 loop spans 15 amino acids. Germline values: CDR1 LNHDA, CDR2 SQIVND (reference sequence). V gave up 5 bases and J gave up 1 base; unmatched junction bases: 5. Of note for this clone: Its antigen is as yet unknown.

This specimen was CD4+ T cells from PBMCs cultured with HCoV-NL63 spike peptides, taken before COVID-19 vaccination. The TCR comes from a human donor who received a COVID-19 vaccine. This chain uses TRBV19 with TRBJ2-3, with 8 bases aligning to TRBD1. The CDR3 is CASSPGGAGTDTQYF. As DNA, the CDR3 is TGTGCCAGTAGTCCAGGGGGCGCCGGCACAGATACGCAGTATTTT.